This T cell receptor (beta chain) was documented in a study of identical twins. This clonotype was seen only a few times. Its specificity is unknown. Findings of the study overall: Because invariant MAIT and iNKT cells could be present, zero-insertion analyses could be partly confounded.

The trim removed 7 bases at V and 7 bases at J, leaving 16 bases unmatched. This CDR3 has 17 amino acids. TCRdb recomputed calls from the 5' RACE reads with MiXCR, one row per CDR3 protein. The data hold 200,000 or so distinct CDR3 sequences, with 15% to 20% observed a single time. The sample was also reused in another study, on T cells expressing NK-cell markers. That report adds: In several donors, dominant clonotypes made up about 25-60.1% of CD3+CD56-NKG2C+ cells.

Specimen: CD8+ T cells sorted from blood. This chain links TRBV12-3 or TRBV12-4 with TRBJ2-3, with 11 bases matching TRBD1. The clonotype originates from a young woman in good health. The CDR3 sequence is CASTHRPDRGHQNTQYF. The CDR3 DNA sequence: TGTGCCAGCACCCACCGTCCGGACAGGGGGCATCAAAATACGCAGTATTTT.